A selection of T cell receptor beta chains follows, all from one sample in a study of CD8 T cells in ankylosing spondylitis. TCRdb re-analysed the 5' RACE reads in MiXCR, keeping a single row per CDR3 protein. This repertoire shows around 300,000 distinct CDR3 sequences, roughly 15% found once; its top ten account for less than 1.1%. The sample comprised blood, either unsorted or a sorted T cell fraction (not recorded which). The receptors were gathered from a male donor with ankylosing spondylitis or in good health (not recorded which). CDR3s include the opening cysteine and the closing phenylalanine or tryptophan. Each record gives: V gene, J gene, D gene, clone size, CDR3 protein, CDR3 DNA. D genes are given only for firm matches. Size is stated for part of the rows, as once, few or many counts, or as a class when the clone is expanded.

V gene: TRBV5-1; J gene: TRBJ2-2; D gene: -; clone size: few; CDR3 protein: CASSLRQGGGELFF; CDR3 DNA: TGCGCCAGCAGCTTGCGGCAGGGAGGCGGGGAGCTGTTTTTT
V gene: TRBV5-1; J gene: TRBJ1-4; D gene: -; clone size: -; CDR3 protein: CASSLSVQLNEKLFF; CDR3 DNA: TGCGCCAGCAGCCTGTCGGTACAGCTTAATGAAAAACTGTTTTTT
V gene: TRBV7-2; J gene: TRBJ2-7; D gene: -; clone size: few; CDR3 protein: CASSSFSYEQYF; CDR3 DNA: TGTGCCAGCAGCTCCTTCTCCTACGAGCAGTACTTC
V gene: TRBV29-1; J gene: TRBJ2-3; D gene: TRBD1; clone size: few; CDR3 protein: CSGYRGSTSTDTQYF; CDR3 DNA: TGCAGCGGCTACAGGGGTTCAACTAGCACAGATACGCAGTATTTT
V gene: TRBV4-1; J gene: TRBJ2-2; D gene: -; clone size: -; CDR3 protein: CASSLTPDLNTGELFF; CDR3 DNA: TGCGCCAGCAGCCTTACACCAGACCTTAACACCGGGGAGCTGTTTTTT
V gene: TRBV10-3; J gene: TRBJ2-1; D gene: -; clone size: few; CDR3 protein: CAVRDELYNEQFF; CDR3 DNA: TGTGCCGTCCGGGACGAGCTATACAATGAGCAGTTCTTC
V gene: TRBV6-6; J gene: TRBJ1-4; D gene: -; clone size: -; CDR3 protein: CASRNRDEKLFF; CDR3 DNA: TGTGCCAGCAGAAACAGGGATGAAAAACTGTTTTTT
V gene: TRBV10-3; J gene: TRBJ1-1; D gene: TRBD1; clone size: many; CDR3 protein: CAIRGTANTEAFF; CDR3 DNA: TGTGCCATCAGGGGGACAGCGAACACTGAAGCTTTCTTT
V gene: TRBV20-1; J gene: TRBJ2-7; D gene: TRBD2; clone size: -; CDR3 protein: CSAGGLAGAHEQYF; CDR3 DNA: TGCAGTGCTGGGGGACTAGCGGGAGCACACGAGCAGTACTTC
V gene: TRBV5-1; J gene: TRBJ2-7; D gene: TRBD1; clone size: -; CDR3 protein: CASSLAGTGDTNQYF; CDR3 DNA: TGCGCCAGCAGCTTGGCGGGGACAGGCGATACTAACCAGTACTTC
V gene: TRBV10-3; J gene: TRBJ2-3; D gene: -; clone size: few; CDR3 protein: CAIGGPTSTDTQYF; CDR3 DNA: TGTGCCATCGGGGGACCGACTAGCACAGATACGCAGTATTTT
V gene: TRBV5-1; J gene: TRBJ2-4; D gene: -; clone size: -; CDR3 protein: CASSLAGGQGRNIQYF; CDR3 DNA: TGCGCCAGCAGCTTGGCCGGCGGTCAAGGACGAAACATTCAGTACTTC
V gene: TRBV6-1; J gene: TRBJ2-3; D gene: -; clone size: -; CDR3 protein: CASSARSAAADTQYF; CDR3 DNA: TGTGCCAGCAGTGCTCGGTCTGCGGCGGCAGATACGCAGTATTTT
V gene: TRBV15; J gene: TRBJ1-1; D gene: -; clone size: few; CDR3 protein: CATSRDRGKTEAFF; CDR3 DNA: TGTGCCACCAGCAGAGATCGGGGGAAGACTGAAGCTTTCTTT
V gene: TRBV20-1; J gene: TRBJ2-7; D gene: -; clone size: -; CDR3 protein: CSASWARGEQYF; CDR3 DNA: TGCAGTGCTTCTTGGGCCCGGGGCGAGCAGTACTTC
V gene: TRBV29-1; J gene: TRBJ2-5; D gene: TRBD2; clone size: -; CDR3 protein: CSVVMGGGVEETQYF; CDR3 DNA: TGCAGCGTTGTGATGGGCGGGGGGGTCGAAGAGACCCAGTACTTC
V gene: TRBV29-1; J gene: TRBJ2-5; D gene: TRBD2; clone size: few; CDR3 protein: CSPRGGLADQETQYF; CDR3 DNA: TGCAGCCCTCGTGGGGGACTAGCGGACCAAGAGACCCAGTACTTC
V gene: TRBV5-5; J gene: TRBJ2-2; D gene: -; clone size: few; CDR3 protein: CASSSVGNTGELFF; CDR3 DNA: TGTGCCAGCAGCTCAGTGGGGAACACCGGGGAGCTGTTTTTT